This paragraph reports one T cell receptor (beta chain). This sample is part of a study of blood T cell repertoires in COVID-19. Study-wide context: The analysed material was cDNA or gDNA that came from T cells, B-cell-depleted T cells, or PBMCs.

V lost 1 base to trimming and J lost 2 bases, with 12 bases between them. CDR3 length equals 16 residues. Germline V gene sequence: CDR1 MDHEN, CDR2 SYDVKM. The repertoire was sequenced with immunoSEQ multiplex PCR; TCRdb's copy has only in-frame clones and lacks some. This table holds about 270,000 clones, around 90% found once. Source material: PBMCs or T cells enriched from blood (not recorded which). The chain links TRBV28 to TRBJ1-3; D may be TRBD1 (5 bases). The sequence was collected from a woman aged 30 to 39 who had recovered from COVID-19. Here the CDR3 reads CASSLLSREAGNTIYF. DNA for the CDR3: TGTGCCAGCAGTTTATTGAGCAGGGAGGCTGGAAACACCATATATTTT. Combining the CDR3 with reference TRBV28 and TRBJ1-3 gives the whole variable domain DVKVTQSSRYLVKRTGEKVFLECVQDMDHENMFWYRQDPGLGLRLIYFSYDVKMKEKGDIPEGYSVSREKKERFSLILESASTNQTSMYLCASSLLSREAGNTIYFGEGSWLTVV.